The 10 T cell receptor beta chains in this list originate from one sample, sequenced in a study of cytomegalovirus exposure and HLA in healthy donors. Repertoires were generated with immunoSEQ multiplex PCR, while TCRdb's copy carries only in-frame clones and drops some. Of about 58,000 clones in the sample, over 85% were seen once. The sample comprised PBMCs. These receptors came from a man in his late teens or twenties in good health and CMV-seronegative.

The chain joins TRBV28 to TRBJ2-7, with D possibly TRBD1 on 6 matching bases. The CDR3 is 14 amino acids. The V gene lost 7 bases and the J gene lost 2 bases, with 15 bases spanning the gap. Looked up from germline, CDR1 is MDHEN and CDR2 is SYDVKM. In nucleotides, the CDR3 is TGTGCCAGCACCAATGACAGGTTCACCTACGAGCAGTACTTC. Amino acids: CASTNDRFTYEQYF.

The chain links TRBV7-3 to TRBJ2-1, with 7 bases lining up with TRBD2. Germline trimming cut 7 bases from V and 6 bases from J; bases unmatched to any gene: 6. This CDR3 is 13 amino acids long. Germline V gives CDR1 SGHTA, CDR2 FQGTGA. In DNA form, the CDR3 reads TGTGCCAGCACCCTCGGCGGGAGCAATGAGCAGTTCTTC. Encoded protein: CASTLGGSNEQFF.

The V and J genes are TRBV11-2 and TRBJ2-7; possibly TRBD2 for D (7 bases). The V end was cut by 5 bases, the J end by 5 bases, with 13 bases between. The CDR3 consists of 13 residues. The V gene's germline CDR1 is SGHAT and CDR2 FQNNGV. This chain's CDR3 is CASSLGGRNEQYF. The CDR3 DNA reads TGTGCCAGCAGCCTGGGGGGGCGCAACGAGCAGTACTTC.

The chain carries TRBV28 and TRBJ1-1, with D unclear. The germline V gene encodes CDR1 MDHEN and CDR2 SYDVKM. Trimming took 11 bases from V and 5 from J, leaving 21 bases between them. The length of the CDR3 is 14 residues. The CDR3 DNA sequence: TGTGCCTCCTGGGGAGCAGATTGGCGTACTGAAGCTTTCTTT. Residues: CASWGADWRTEAFF.

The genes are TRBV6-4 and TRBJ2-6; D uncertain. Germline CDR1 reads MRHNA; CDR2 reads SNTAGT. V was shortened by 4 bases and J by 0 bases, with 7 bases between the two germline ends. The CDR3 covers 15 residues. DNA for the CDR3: TGTGCCAGCAGTGCCACCAGCTCTGGGGCCAACGTCCTGACTTTC. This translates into CASSATSSGANVLTF.

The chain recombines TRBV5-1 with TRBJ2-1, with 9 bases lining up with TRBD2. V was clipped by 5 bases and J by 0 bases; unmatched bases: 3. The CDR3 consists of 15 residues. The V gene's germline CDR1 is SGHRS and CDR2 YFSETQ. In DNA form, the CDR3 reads TGCGCCAGCAGACCGACTAGCGGCTCCTACAATGAGCAGTTCTTC. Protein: CASRPTSGSYNEQFF. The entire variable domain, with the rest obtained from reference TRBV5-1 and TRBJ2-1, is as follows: KAGVTQTPRYLIKTRGQQVTLSCSPISGHRSVSWYQQTPGQGLQFLFEYFSETQRNKGNFPGRFSGRQFSNSRSEMNVSTLELGDSALYLCASRPTSGSYNEQFFGPGTRLTVL.

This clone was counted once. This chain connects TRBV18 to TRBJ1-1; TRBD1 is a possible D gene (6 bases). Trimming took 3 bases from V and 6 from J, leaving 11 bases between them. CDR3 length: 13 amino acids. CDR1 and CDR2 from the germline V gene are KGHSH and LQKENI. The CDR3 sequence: CASSPGTGSEAFF. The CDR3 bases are TGTGCCAGCTCACCCGGAACAGGGTCTGAAGCTTTCTTT.

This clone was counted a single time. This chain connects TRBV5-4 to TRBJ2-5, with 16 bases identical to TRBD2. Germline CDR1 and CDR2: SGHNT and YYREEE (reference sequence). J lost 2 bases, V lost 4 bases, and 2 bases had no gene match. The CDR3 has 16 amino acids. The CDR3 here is CASSGGLAGGQETQYF. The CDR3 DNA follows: TGTGCCAGCAGCGGGGGACTAGCGGGAGGGCAAGAGACCCAGTACTTC. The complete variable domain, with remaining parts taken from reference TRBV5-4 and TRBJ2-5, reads ETGVTQSPTHLIKTRGQQVTLRCSSQSGHNTVSWYQQALGQGPQFIFQYYREEENGRGNFPPRFSGLQFPNYSSELNVNALELDDSALYLCASSGGLAGGQETQYFGPGTRLLVL.

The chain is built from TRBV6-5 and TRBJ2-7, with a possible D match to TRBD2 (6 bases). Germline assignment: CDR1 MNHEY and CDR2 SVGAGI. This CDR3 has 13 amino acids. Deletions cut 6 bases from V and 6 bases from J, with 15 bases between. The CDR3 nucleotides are TGTGCCAGCAGAACAGGTGGCGGGGTCGAGCAGTACTTC. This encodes CASRTGGGVEQYF.

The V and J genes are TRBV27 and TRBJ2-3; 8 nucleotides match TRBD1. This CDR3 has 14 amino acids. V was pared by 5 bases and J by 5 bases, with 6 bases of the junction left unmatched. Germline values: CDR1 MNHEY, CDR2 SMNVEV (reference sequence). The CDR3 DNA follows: TGTGCCAGCAGTCCCCGGACAGGGATAGATACGCAGTATTTT. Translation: CASSPRTGIDTQYF.